Listed below are T cell receptor beta chains from one sample, sequenced in a study of blood T cell repertoires in COVID-19. The method was immunoSEQ multiplex PCR; TCRdb's version includes in-frame clones alone and lacks a portion of them. The profile shows around 270,000 clones, approximately 86% of them singletons. The sequenced material came from peripheral blood. The receptors shown here come from a man aged 30 to 39 with active or convalescent COVID-19. Each CDR3 is given with its conserved first and last residue. A D gene is named only where the DNA matches it firmly. Expanded clones get a size class; other rows say once, few or many, or leave the size out.

V	J	length	size	D	CDR3	DNA
TRBV11-1	TRBJ2-1	14	NA	NA	CASSLAGGRNEQFF	TGTGCCAGCAGCTTAGCTGGGGGCCGGAATGAGCAGTTCTTC
TRBV10-3	TRBJ2-7	13	NA	NA	CAISQGGSYEQYF	TGTGCCATCTCGCAGGGGGGATCCTACGAGCAGTACTTC
TRBV9	TRBJ2-1	16	NA	NA	CASSASGGAFYNEQFF	TGTGCCAGCAGCGCCTCTGGGGGGGCCTTCTACAATGAGCAGTTCTTC
TRBV7-2	TRBJ2-1	15	NA	NA	CASREGLHLGNEQFF	TGTGCCAGCAGGGAGGGACTCCACCTTGGGAATGAGCAGTTCTTC
TRBV10-3	TRBJ2-7	12	NA	NA	CAIRADTYEQYF	TGTGCCATCAGAGCGGATACCTACGAGCAGTACTTC
TRBV7-9	TRBJ1-1	15	NA	TRBD1	CASSPRTGEYTEAFF	TGTGCCAGCAGCCCTCGGACAGGGGAGTACACTGAAGCTTTCTTT
TRBV21-1	TRBJ1-2	14	NA	NA	CASSNGQGLYGYTF	TGTGCCAGCAGCAATGGACAGGGTCTCTATGGCTACACCTTC
TRBV6-5	TRBJ1-1	14	few	TRBD1	CASSHRGEGTEAFF	TGTGCCAGCAGTCACAGGGGAGAGGGGACTGAAGCTTTCTTT
TRBV6-6	TRBJ2-5	18	NA	NA	CASSLMDPGGRGMKTQYF	TGTGCCAGCAGTCTCATGGATCCTGGCGGGCGAGGGATGAAGACCCAGTACTTC
TRBV29-1	TRBJ2-7	13	NA	TRBD1	CSVGGQGSYEQYF	TGCAGCGTTGGCGGACAGGGCTCCTACGAGCAGTACTTC
TRBV7-9	TRBJ1-1	13	NA	NA	CASSAPFGTEAFF	TGTGCCAGCAGCGCGCCATTTGGCACTGAAGCTTTCTTT
TRBV9	TRBJ2-3	16	few	TRBD2	CASSQGGTSGTDTQYF	TGTGCCAGCAGCCAAGGCGGGACTAGCGGGACGGATACGCAGTATTTT
TRBV2	TRBJ2-3	16	NA	TRBD2	CASTRLAGGSTDTQYF	TGTGCCAGCACCAGACTAGCGGGGGGTAGCACAGATACGCAGTATTTT
TRBV11-2	TRBJ2-7	18	NA	TRBD2	CASSLSLPGEGFAYEQYF	TGTGCCAGCAGCTTATCCCTACCCGGGGAGGGTTTCGCCTACGAGCAGTACTTC
TRBV5-6	TRBJ1-1	15	NA	NA	CASSLLGGSPTEAFF	TGTGCCAGCAGCTTGTTGGGGGGAAGCCCCACTGAAGCTTTCTTT
TRBV30	TRBJ2-5	14	NA	NA	CAWSVGGSQETQYF	TGTGCCTGGAGTGTAGGCGGGTCCCAAGAGACCCAGTACTTC